The text below deals with one TCR beta chain. What it binds is not known. This CDR3 is also generated by other DNA sequences in the sample. These data come from a study of cytomegalovirus exposure and HLA in healthy donors. Points from the study as a whole: Earlier analysis looked at TCR beta V segments, and most were productive about 90% or about 30% of the time.

60 Vbeta and 13 Jbeta primers were used in PCR. Measured with immunoSEQ multiplex PCR; TCRdb has only the in-frame clones, and not every one. The table gives roughly 120,000 clones; the top ten clones make up under 3.5% of it. The origin of this receptor is a man between 25 and 39 years old in good health and CMV-seronegative. The sequencing input was PBMCs.

The CDR3 sequence: CASSLFDRGYEQYF. CDR3 bases: TGTGCCAGCAGCTTGTTCGACAGGGGCTACGAGCAGTACTTC. V usage is TRBV5-6 and J usage is TRBJ2-7; 8 bases match TRBD1. The CDR3 extends over 14 amino acids. Germline values: CDR1 SGHDT, CDR2 YYEEEE. The J segment lost 3 bases and the V segment lost 1 base, leaving 3 bases of the junction unmatched.